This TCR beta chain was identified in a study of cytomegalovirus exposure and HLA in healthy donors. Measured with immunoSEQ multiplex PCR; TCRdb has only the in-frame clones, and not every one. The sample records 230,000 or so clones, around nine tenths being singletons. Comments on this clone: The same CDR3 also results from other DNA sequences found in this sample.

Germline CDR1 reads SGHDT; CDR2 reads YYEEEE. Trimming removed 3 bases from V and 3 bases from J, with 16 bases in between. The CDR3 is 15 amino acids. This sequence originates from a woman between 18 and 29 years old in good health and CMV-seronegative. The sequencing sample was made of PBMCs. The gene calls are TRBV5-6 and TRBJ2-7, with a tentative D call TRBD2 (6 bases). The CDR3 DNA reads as TGTGCCAGCAGCTCCTCGGGGGACCTAATCTACGAGCAGTACTTC. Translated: CASSSSGDLIYEQYF.